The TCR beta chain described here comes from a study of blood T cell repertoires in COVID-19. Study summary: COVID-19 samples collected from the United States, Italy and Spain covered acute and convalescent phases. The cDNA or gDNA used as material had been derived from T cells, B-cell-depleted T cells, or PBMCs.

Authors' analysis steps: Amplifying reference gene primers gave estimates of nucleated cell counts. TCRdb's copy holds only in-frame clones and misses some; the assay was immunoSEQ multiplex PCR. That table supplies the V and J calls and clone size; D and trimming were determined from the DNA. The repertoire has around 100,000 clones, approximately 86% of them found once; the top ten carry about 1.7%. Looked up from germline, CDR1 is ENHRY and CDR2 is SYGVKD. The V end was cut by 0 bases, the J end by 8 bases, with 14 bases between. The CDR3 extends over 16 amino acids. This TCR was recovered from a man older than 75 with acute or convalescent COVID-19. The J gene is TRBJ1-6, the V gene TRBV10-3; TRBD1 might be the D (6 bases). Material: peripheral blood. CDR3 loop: CAISESTQGKDSPLHF. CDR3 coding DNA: TGTGCCATCAGTGAGTCGACTCAGGGGAAGGATTCACCCCTCCACTTT.